This TCR beta chain derives from a study of preoperative IRX-2 immunotherapy in early breast cancer. TCRdb's table, derived via immunoSEQ multiplex PCR, lists solely in-frame clones and lacks some. In the table there are fewer than 25,000 clones, over 85% of which are singletons. Per germline, CDR1 SGHAT and CDR2 FQNNGV. Trimming removed 5 bases at V and 0 bases at J, with 13 bases between. This CDR3 region has 15 residues. The sample's treatment: preoperative locoregional IRX-2 cytokine immunotherapy. Samples came from a phase Ib trial of preoperative locoregional IRX-2 cytokine immunotherapy. The chain couples TRBV11-2 to TRBJ2-5, with a weak D call TRBD2 (5 bases). This specimen consisted of tumor tissue, obtained after IRX-2 immunotherapy. The sequence derives from a human donor with breast cancer. For the CDR3, the DNA is TGTGCCAGCAGCCCCGTCGGGGTGTACCAAGAGACCCAGTACTTC. Its protein is CASSPVGVYQETQYF.